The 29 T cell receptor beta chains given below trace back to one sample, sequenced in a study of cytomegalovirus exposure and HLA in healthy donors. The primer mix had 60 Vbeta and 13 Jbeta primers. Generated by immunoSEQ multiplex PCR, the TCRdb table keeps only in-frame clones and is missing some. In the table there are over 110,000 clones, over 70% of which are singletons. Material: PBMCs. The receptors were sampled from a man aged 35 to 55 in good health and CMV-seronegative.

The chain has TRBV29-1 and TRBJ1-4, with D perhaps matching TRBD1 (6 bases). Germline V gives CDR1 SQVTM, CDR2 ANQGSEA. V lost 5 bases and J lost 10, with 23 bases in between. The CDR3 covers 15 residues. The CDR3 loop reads CSVTGFTTSLGKLFF. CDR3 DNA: TGCAGCGTTACAGGGTTCACGACCTCTTTAGGAAAACTGTTTTTT.

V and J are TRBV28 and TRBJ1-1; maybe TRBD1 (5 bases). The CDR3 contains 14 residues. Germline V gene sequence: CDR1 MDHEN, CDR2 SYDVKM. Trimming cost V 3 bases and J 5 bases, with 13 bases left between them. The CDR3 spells CASSFGGWETEAFF. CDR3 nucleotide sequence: TGTGCCAGCAGTTTCGGGGGGTGGGAGACTGAAGCTTTCTTT.

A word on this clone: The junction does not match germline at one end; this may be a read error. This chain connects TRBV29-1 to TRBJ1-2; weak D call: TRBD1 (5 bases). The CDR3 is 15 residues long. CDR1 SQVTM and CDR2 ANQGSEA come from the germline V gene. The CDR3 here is CSAGWAGISNYGYSF. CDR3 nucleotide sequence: TGCAGCGCTGGGTGGGCAGGGATTTCGAACTATGGCTACTCCTTC.

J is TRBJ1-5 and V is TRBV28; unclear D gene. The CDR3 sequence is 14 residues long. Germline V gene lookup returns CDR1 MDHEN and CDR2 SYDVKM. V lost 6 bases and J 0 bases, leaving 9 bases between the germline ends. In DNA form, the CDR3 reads TGTGCCAGCAGCACAGATAATAGCAATCAGCCCCAGCATTTT. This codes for CASSTDNSNQPQHF.

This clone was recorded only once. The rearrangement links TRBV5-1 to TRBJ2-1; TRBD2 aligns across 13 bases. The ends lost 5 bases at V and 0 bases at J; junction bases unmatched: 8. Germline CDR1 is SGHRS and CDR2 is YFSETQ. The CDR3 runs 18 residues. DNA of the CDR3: TGCGCCAGCAGTTCCGGGACTAGCGGGGTGAGCTCCTACAATGAGCAGTTCTTC. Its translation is CASSSGTSGVSSYNEQFF.

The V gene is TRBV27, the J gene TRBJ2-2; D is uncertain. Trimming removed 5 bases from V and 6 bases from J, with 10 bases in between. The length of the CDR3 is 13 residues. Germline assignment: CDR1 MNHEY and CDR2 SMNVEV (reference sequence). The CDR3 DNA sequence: TGTGCCAGCAGTCCGACACAATCCGGGGAGCTGTTTTTT. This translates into CASSPTQSGELFF.

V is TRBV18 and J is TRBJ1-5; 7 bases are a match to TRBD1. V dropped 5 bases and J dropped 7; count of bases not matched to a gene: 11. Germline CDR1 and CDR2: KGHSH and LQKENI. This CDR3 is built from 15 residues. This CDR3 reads CASSTGGTAGQPQHF. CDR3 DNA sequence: TGTGCCAGCTCAACGGGCGGGACAGCCGGGCAGCCCCAGCATTTT.

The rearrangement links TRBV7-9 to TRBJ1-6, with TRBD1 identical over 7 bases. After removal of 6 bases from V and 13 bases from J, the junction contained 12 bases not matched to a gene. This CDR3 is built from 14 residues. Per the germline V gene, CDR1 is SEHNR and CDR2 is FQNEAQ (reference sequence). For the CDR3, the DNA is TGTGCCAGCAGAAGGGACAGCTTAACAACCCCCCTCCACTTT. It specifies CASRRDSLTTPLHF. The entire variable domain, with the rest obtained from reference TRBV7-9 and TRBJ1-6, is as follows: DTGVSQNPRHKITKRGQNVTFRCDPISEHNRLYWYRQTLGQGPEFLTYFQNEAQLEKSRLLSDRFSAERPKGSFSTLEIQRTEQGDSAMYLCASRRDSLTTPLHFGNGTRLTVT.

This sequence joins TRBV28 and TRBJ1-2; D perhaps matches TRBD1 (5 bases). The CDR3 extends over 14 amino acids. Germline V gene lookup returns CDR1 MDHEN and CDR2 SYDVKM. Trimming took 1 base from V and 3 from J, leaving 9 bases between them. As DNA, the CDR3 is TGTGCCAGCAGTTTATTACAGGACCACTATGGCTACACCTTC. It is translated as CASSLLQDHYGYTF.

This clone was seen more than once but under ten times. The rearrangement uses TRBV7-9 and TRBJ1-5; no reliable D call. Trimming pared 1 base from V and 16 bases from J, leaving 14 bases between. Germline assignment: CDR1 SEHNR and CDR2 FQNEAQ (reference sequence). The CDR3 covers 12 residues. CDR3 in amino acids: CASSLGPGLQHF. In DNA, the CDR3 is TGTGCCAGCAGCTTAGGACCGGGGTTGCAACATTTT.

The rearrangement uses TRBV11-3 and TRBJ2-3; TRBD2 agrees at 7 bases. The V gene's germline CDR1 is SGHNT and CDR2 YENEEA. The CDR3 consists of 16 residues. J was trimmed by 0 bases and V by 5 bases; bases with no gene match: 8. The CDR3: CASSRNGGGSTDTQYF. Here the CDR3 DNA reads TGTGCCAGCAGCCGTAATGGGGGGGGTAGCACAGATACGCAGTATTTT.

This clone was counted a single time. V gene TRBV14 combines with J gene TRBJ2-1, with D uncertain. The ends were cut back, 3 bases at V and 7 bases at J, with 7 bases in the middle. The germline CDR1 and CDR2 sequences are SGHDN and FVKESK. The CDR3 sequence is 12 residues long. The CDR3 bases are TGTGCCAGCAGCCACCCCGGGAATGAGCAGTTCTTC. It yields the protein CASSHPGNEQFF.

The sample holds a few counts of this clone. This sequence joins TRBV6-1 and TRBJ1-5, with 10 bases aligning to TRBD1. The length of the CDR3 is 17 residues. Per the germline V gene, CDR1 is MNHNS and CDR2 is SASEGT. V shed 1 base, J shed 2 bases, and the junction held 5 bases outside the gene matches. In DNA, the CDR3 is TGTGCCAGCAGTGAAGGACAGGGGGCATTGCGCAATCAGCCCCAGCATTTT. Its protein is CASSEGQGALRNQPQHF.

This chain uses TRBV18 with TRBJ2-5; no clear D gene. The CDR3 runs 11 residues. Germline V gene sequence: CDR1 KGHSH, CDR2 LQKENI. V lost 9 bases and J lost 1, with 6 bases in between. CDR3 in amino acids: CASSPQETQYF. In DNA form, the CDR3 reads TGTGCCAGTTCTCCCCAAGAGACCCAGTACTTC.

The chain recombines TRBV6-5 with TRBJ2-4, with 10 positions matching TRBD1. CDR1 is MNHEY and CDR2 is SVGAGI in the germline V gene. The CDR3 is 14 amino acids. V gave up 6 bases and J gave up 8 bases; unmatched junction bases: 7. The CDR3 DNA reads TGTGCCAGCAGGCGACAGGGGGCAGTCGACATTCAGTACTTC. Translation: CASRRQGAVDIQYF.

This CDR3 is CASSLWGQGGSTEAFF. CDR3 in DNA: TGTGCCAGCAGCTTATGGGGACAGGGGGGATCCACTGAAGCTTTCTTT. V and J are TRBV7-9 and TRBJ1-1; 11 bases are a match to TRBD1. Germline CDR1 SEHNR, CDR2 FQNEAQ (reference sequence). Unmatched junction bases numbered 6, after V lost 2 bases and J lost 4 bases. The length of the CDR3 is 16 residues.

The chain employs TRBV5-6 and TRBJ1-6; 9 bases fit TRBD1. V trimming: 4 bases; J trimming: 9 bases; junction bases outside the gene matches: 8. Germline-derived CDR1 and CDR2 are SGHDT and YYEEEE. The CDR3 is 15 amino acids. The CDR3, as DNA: TGTGCCAGCAGCCTACAGGACAGGGGTCGTTCACCCCTCCACTTT. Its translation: CASSLQDRGRSPLHF.

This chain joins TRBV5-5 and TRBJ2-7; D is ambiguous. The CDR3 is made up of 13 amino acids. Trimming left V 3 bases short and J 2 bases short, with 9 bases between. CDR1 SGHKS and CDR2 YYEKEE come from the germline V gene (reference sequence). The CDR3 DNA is TGTGCCAGCAGCTCCATGGGCGCCTACGAGCAGTACTTC. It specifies CASSSMGAYEQYF.

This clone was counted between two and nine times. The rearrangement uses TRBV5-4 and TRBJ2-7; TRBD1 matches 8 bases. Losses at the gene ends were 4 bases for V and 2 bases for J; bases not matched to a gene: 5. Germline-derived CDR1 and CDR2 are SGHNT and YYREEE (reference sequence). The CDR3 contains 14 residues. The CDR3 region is CASSPGQDPYEQYF. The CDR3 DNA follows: TGTGCCAGCAGCCCGGGACAGGATCCCTACGAGCAGTACTTC. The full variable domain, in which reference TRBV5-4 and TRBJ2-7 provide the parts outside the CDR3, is ETGVTQSPTHLIKTRGQQVTLRCSSQSGHNTVSWYQQALGQGPQFIFQYYREEENGRGNFPPRFSGLQFPNYSSELNVNALELDDSALYLCASSPGQDPYEQYFGPGTRLTVT.

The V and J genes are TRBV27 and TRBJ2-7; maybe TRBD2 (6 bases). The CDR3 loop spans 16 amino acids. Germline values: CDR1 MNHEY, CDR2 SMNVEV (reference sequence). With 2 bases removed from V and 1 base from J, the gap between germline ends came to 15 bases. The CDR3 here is CASSLDSLAPSYEQYF. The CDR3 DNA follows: TGTGCCAGCAGTTTAGACAGCCTAGCGCCTTCCTACGAGCAGTACTTC.

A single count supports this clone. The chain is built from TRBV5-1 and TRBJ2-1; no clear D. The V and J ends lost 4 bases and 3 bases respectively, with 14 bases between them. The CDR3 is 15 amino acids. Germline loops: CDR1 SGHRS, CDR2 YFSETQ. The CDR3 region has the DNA TGCGCCAGCAGCCCGTCGGGTCAAGGCTACAATGAGCAGTTCTTC. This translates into CASSPSGQGYNEQFF.

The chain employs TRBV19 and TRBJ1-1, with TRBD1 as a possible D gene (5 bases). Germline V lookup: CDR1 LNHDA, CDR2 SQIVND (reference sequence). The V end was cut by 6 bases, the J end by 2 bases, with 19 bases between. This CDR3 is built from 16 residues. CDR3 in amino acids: CASSLAGRAQNTEAFF. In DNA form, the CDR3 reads TGTGCCAGTAGCCTTGCGGGGCGGGCCCAAAACACTGAAGCTTTCTTT.

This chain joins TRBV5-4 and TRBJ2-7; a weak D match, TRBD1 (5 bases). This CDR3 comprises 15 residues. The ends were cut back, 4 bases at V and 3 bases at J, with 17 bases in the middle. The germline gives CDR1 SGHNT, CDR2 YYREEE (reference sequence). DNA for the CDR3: TGTGCCAGCAGCCGTAGTTCCGACAGAAACTACGAGCAGTACTTC. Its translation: CASSRSSDRNYEQYF.

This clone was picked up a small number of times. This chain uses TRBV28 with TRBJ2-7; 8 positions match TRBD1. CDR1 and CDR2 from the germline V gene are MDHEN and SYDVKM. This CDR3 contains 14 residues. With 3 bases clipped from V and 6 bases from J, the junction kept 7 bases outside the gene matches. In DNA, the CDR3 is TGTGCCAGCAGTTTCAGGGGGCCCCCCCCCGAGCAGTACTTC. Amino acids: CASSFRGPPPEQYF.

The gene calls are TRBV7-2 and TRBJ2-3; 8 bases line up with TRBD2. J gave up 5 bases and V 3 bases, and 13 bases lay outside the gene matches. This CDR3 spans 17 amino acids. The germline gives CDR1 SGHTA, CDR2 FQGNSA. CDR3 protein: CASSFRVAGLRGDTQYF. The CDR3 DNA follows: TGTGCCAGCAGCTTCAGGGTAGCGGGGCTTCGGGGAGATACGCAGTATTTT.

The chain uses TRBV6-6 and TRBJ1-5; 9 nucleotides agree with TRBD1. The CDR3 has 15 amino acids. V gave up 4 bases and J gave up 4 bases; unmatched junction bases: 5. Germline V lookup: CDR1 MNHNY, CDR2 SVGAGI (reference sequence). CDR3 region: CASSLDRGPNQPQHF. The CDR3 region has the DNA TGTGCCAGCAGTTTGGACAGGGGCCCAAATCAGCCCCAGCATTTT.

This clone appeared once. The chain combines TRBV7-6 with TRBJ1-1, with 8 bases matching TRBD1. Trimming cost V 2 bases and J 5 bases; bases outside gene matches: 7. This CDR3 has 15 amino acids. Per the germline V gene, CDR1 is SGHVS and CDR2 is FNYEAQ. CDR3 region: CASSLSTGGNTEAFF. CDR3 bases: TGTGCCAGCAGCTTAAGCACAGGGGGAAATACTGAAGCTTTCTTT.

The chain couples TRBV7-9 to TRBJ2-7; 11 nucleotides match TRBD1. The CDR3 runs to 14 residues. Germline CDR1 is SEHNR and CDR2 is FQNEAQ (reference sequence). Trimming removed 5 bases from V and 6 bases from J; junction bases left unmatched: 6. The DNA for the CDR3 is TGTGCCAGCAGCCGAGGACAGGGGGCGTTCGAGCAGTACTTC. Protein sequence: CASSRGQGAFEQYF.

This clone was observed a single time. CDR3 in amino acids: CASSLYMEAFF. Written as DNA, the CDR3 is TGTGCCAGTAGCCTTTATATGGAAGCTTTCTTT. The genes are TRBV19 and TRBJ1-1, with no clear D. CDR1 is LNHDA, CDR2 SQIVND, per germline (reference sequence). Trimming shortened V by 6 bases and J by 8 bases, and 10 bases separated the two germline ends. The length of the CDR3 is 11 residues.